The clone carrying this T cell receptor beta chain was counted once. The antigen is undetermined. V lost 3 bases, J lost 5 bases, and 16 bases lay in between. This CDR3 spans 15 amino acids. The germline gives CDR1 SGHTA, CDR2 FQGTGA. PCR was run on genomic DNA. Multiplex PCR with 30 forward and 13 reverse primers amplified the TCR beta CDR3. TCRdb passed the multiplex PCR reads through MiXCR, listing each CDR3 protein once. The data contain 250,000 or so distinct CDR3 sequences, approximately 45% of them singletons. This entry is derived from a study of type 1 and type 2 diabetes patients. Study-wide context: From PBMCs, CD4+ and CD8+ T cells were isolated by magnetic microbeads. A total of around 20 million paired-end reads came from the whole study.

Study conclusions and caveats: In type 2 diabetes, highly-expanded CD4+ clones took a median about 4% of reads. Age and gender were not matched between study groups.

The chain uses TRBV7-3 and TRBJ2-5; possibly TRBD2 for D (6 bases). The sample was peripheral blood mononuclear cells (PBMCs). This clonotype was obtained from a man aged 18 to 30 with type 2 diabetes. The CDR3 coding sequence is TGTGCCAGCAGCTTGGCCGGCGGGGTGGCGGAGACCCAGTACTTC. Translated: CASSLAGGVAETQYF.